The rows below give T cell receptor beta chains drawn from one sample of a study of cytomegalovirus exposure and HLA in healthy donors. Data came from immunoSEQ multiplex PCR; TCRdb stores just in-frame clones and leaves some out. The sample lists some 200,000 clones, 60% to 85% seen once, with roughly 15% in the top ten. Sequences were obtained from PBMCs. The receptor source for this set is a man aged 40-49 years in good health and CMV-seronegative. The CDR3 runs from the conserved cysteine through the conserved F or W. D genes are given only for firm matches. The size entry is marked missing in some rows and otherwise reads once, few, many or a size class.

j_gene: TRBJ2-3
d_gene: .
abundance: few
v_gene: TRBV7-2
CDR3nt: TGTGCCAGCACCCCTCAGGCCTCTAGCACAGATACGCAGTATTTT
CDR3aa: CASTPQASSTDTQYF

j_gene: TRBJ1-1
d_gene: .
abundance: .
v_gene: TRBV9
CDR3nt: TGTGCCAGCAGCGGAACTACCGAGGCTCCTGAAGCTTTCTTT
CDR3aa: CASSGTTEAPEAFF

j_gene: TRBJ2-1
d_gene: TRBD2
abundance: .
v_gene: TRBV9
CDR3nt: TGTGCCAGCTCGGGCGGGAGCGTGCCACGGGAGCAGTTCTTC
CDR3aa: CASSGGSVPREQFF

j_gene: TRBJ2-5
d_gene: .
abundance: .
v_gene: TRBV14
CDR3nt: TGTGCCAGCAGCCAAGAGGGACATAAGCGGGAGACCCAGTACTTC
CDR3aa: CASSQEGHKRETQYF

j_gene: TRBJ1-1
d_gene: .
abundance: .
v_gene: TRBV7-2
CDR3nt: TGTGCCAGCAGCTTAGCCGGGGGGCGGACTGAAGCTTTCTTT
CDR3aa: CASSLAGGRTEAFF

j_gene: TRBJ1-6
d_gene: TRBD1
abundance: once
v_gene: TRBV19
CDR3nt: TGTGCCAGTCTCACAGGGGATTCACCCCTCCACTTT
CDR3aa: CASLTGDSPLHF

j_gene: TRBJ2-5
d_gene: TRBD2
abundance: few
v_gene: TRBV5-1
CDR3nt: TGCGCCAGCATCGGGGGGGACGAGACCCAGTACTTC
CDR3aa: CASIGGDETQYF

j_gene: TRBJ1-2
d_gene: .
abundance: .
v_gene: TRBV5-4
CDR3nt: TGTGCCAGCAGCTTGGGGCGGGGGATGAACTATGGCTACACCTTC
CDR3aa: CASSLGRGMNYGYTF

j_gene: TRBJ1-3
d_gene: .
abundance: .
v_gene: TRBV7-8
CDR3nt: TGTGCCAGCAGCCCCAAGAGGGTGGTGGCTGGAAACACCATATATTTT
CDR3aa: CASSPKRVVAGNTIYF

j_gene: TRBJ1-1
d_gene: .
abundance: few
v_gene: TRBV5-1
CDR3nt: TGCGCCAGCAGCCAGGGGCCTGAAGCTTTCTTT
CDR3aa: CASSQGPEAFF

j_gene: TRBJ2-3
d_gene: .
abundance: .
v_gene: TRBV7-8
CDR3nt: TGTGCCAGCAGCTTAGAAAGGGGTGCCTCCACAGATACGCAGTATTTT
CDR3aa: CASSLERGASTDTQYF

j_gene: TRBJ1-5
d_gene: .
abundance: .
v_gene: TRBV10-3
CDR3nt: TGTGCCATCAGTGAGTCAGGGAGATACGATAGCAATCAGCCCCAGCATTTT
CDR3aa: CAISESGRYDSNQPQHF

j_gene: TRBJ2-5
d_gene: TRBD2
abundance: .
v_gene: TRBV12-5
CDR3nt: TGTGCTAGTGGTTCCGGACTAGCGGGGACCCAGTACTTC
CDR3aa: CASGSGLAGTQYF

j_gene: TRBJ2-1
d_gene: .
abundance: .
v_gene: TRBV30
CDR3nt: TGTGCCTGGAGTGTAAGCGTCGGGGCCATTGCGGGGTACAATGAGCAGTTCTTC
CDR3aa: CAWSVSVGAIAGYNEQFF